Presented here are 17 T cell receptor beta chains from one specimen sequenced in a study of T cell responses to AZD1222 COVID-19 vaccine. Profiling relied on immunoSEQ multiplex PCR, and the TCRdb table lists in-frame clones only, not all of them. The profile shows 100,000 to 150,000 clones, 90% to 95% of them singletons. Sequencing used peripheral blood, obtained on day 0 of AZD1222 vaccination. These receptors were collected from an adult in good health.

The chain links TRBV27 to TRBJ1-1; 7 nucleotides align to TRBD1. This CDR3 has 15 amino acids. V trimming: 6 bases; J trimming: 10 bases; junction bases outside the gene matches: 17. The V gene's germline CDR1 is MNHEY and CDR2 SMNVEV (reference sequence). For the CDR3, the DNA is TGTGCCAGCAGCCCCCCGGGACAGCGGTACTTTGTAGCTTTCTTT. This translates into CASSPPGQRYFVAFF.

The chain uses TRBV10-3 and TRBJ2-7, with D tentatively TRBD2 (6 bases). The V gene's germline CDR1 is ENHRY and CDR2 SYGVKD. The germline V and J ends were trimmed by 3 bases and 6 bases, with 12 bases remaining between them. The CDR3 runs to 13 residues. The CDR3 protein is CAISDRGFGEQYF. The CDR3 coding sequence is TGTGCCATCAGTGATCGGGGGTTCGGCGAGCAGTACTTC.

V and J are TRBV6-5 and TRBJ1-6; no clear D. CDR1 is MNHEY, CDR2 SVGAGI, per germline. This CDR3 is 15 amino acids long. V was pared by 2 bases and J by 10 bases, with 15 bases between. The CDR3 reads CASSYGSLEHSPLHF. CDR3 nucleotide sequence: TGTGCCAGCAGTTACGGCAGTTTGGAGCACTCACCCCTCCACTTT.

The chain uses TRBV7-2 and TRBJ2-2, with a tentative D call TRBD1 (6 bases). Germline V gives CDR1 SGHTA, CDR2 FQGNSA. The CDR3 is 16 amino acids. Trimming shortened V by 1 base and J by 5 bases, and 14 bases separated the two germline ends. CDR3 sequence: CASSLDAGAGTGELFF. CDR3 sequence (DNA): TGTGCCAGCAGCTTAGATGCAGGGGCAGGGACCGGGGAGCTGTTTTTT.

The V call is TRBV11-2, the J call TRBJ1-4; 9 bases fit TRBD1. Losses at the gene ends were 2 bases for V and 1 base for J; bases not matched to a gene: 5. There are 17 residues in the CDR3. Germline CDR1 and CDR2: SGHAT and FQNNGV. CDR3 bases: TGTGCCAGCAGCTTAAACAGGGGGCAAGGAACTAATGAAAAACTGTTTTTT. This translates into CASSLNRGQGTNEKLFF.

CDR3 nucleotide sequence: TGTGCCAGCAGTTTTAGGGGGTATGGCTACACCTTC. Protein product: CASSFRGYGYTF. V gene TRBV12-3 or TRBV12-4 combines with J gene TRBJ1-2; TRBD1 might be the D (6 bases). Trimming cost V 3 bases and J 5 bases, with 7 bases left between them. CDR3 length: 12 amino acids.

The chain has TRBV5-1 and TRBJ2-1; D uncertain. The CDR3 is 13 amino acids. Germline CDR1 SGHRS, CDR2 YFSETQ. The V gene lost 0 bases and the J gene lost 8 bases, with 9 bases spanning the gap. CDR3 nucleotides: TGCGCCAGCAGCTTGGAGGTCCGTGATGAGCAGTTCTTC. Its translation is CASSLEVRDEQFF.

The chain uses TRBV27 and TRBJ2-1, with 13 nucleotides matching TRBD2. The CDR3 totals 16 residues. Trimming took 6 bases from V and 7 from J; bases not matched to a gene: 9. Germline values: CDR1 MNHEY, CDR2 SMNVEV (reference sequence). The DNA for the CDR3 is TGTGCCAGCAGCCCACCGACTAGCGGGAGGAAGAATGAGCAGTTCTTC. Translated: CASSPPTSGRKNEQFF.

CDR3 nucleotides: TGTGCCAGCAGTGTTGGTTGGCCAGGTGACTATGGCTACACCTTC. This sequence encodes CASSVGWPGDYGYTF. V and J are TRBV6-4 and TRBJ1-2; D is unclear. The germline V and J ends were trimmed by 4 bases and 3 bases, with 15 bases remaining between them. This CDR3 contains 15 residues. CDR1 is MRHNA and CDR2 is SNTAGT in the germline V gene.

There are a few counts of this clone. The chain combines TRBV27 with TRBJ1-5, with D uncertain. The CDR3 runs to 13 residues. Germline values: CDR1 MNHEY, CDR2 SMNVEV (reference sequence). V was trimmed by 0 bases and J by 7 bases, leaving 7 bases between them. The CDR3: CASSLSVRQPQHF. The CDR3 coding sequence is TGTGCCAGCAGTTTATCCGTTCGACAGCCCCAGCATTTT.

For the CDR3, the DNA is TGTGCCACCGAGGGGGATTATGGTGGCTACACCTTC. It translates to CATEGDYGGYTF. V gene TRBV9 combines with J gene TRBJ1-2, with D possibly matching TRBD1 (6 bases). Trimming removed 9 bases from V and 7 bases from J, with 16 bases in between. This CDR3 is built from 12 residues. The germline V gene encodes CDR1 SGDLS and CDR2 YYNGEE.

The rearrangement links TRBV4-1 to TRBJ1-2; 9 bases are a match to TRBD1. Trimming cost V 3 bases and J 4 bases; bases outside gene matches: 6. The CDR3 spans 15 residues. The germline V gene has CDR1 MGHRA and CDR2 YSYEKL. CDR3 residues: CASSHPGQGSYGYTF. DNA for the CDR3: TGCGCCAGCAGCCACCCCGGACAGGGGTCCTATGGCTACACCTTC.

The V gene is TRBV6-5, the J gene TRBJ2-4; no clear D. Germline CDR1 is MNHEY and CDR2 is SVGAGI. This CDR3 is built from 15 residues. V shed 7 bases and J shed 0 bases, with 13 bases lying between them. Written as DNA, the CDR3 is TGTGCCAGCACCGATCTGGCCCTAGCCAAAAACATTCAGTACTTC. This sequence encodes CASTDLALAKNIQYF.

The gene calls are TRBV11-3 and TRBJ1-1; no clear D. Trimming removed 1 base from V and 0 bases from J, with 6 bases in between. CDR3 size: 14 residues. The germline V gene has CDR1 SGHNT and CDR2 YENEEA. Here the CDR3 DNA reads TGTGCCAGCAGCTTAGGAGGTTTGAACACTGAAGCTTTCTTT. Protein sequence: CASSLGGLNTEAFF.

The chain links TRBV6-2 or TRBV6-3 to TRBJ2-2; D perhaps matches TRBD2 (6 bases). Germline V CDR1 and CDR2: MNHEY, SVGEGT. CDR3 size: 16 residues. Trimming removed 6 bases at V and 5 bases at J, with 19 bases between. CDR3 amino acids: CASSRVTGVKTGELFF. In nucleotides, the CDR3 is TGTGCCAGCAGCCGGGTGACGGGAGTAAAAACCGGGGAGCTGTTTTTT.

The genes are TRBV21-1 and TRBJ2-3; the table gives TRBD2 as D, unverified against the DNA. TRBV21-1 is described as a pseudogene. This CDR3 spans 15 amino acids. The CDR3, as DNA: TGTGCCAGCGGTGCGACAATCAGGCGGGCAGATACGCAGTATTTT. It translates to CASGATIRRADTQYF.

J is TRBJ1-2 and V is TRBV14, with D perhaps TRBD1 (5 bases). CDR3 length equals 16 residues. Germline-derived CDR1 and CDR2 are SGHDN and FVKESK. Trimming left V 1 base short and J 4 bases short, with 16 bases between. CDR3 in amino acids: CASSQAGGGFGYGYTF. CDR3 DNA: TGTGCCAGCAGCCAAGCGGGGGGAGGATTTGGCTATGGCTACACCTTC.